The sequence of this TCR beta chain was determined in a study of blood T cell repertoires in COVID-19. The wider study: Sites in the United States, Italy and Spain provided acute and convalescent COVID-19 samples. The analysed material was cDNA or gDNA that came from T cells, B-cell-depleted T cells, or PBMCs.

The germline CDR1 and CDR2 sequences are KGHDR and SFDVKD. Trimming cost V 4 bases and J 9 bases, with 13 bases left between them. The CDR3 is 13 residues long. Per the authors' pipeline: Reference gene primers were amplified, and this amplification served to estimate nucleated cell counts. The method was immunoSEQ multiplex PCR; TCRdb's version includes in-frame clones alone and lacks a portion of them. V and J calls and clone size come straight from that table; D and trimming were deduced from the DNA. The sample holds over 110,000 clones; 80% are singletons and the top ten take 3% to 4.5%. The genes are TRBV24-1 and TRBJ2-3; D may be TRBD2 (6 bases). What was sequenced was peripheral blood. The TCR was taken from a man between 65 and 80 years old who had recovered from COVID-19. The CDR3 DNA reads TGTGCCACCAGTGACCCGGGACTCCCAACGCAGTATTTT. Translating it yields CATSDPGLPTQYF.